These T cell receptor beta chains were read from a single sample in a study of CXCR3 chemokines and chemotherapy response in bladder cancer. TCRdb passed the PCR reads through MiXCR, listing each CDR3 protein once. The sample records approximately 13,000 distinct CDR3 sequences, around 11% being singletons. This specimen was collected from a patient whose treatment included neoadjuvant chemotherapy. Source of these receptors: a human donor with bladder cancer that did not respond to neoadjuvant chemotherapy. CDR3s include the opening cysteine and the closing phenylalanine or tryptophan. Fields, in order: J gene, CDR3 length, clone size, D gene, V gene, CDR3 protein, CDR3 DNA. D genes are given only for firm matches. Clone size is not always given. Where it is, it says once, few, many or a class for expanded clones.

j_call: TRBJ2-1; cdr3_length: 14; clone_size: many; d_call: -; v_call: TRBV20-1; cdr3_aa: CSASSVGGPNEQFF; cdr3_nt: TGCAGTGCCTCCTCGGTCGGGGGGCCCAATGAGCAGTTCTTC
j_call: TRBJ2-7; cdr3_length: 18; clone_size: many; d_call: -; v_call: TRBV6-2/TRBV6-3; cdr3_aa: CASSQKDPLAVTSYEQYF; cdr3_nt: TGTGCCAGCAGCCAAAAAGATCCATTAGCGGTAACCTCCTACGAGCAGTACTTC
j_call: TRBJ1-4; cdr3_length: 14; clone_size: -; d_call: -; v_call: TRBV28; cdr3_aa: CASTGAQGNEKLFF; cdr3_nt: TGTGCCAGCACCGGAGCGCAGGGTAATGAAAAACTGTTTTTT
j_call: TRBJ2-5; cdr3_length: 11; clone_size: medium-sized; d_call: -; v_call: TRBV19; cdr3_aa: CASSIRETQYF; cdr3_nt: TGTGCCAGTAGCATCAGGGAGACCCAGTACTTC
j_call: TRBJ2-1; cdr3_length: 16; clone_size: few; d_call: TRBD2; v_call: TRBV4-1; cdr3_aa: CASSQEGLAGFNEQFF; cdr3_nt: TGCGCCAGCAGCCAAGAAGGGCTAGCGGGGTTCAATGAGCAGTTCTTC
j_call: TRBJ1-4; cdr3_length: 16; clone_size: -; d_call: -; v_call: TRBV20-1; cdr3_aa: CSADRPREATNEKLFF; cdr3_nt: TGCAGTGCTGATAGACCTAGGGAGGCAACTAATGAAAAACTGTTTTTT
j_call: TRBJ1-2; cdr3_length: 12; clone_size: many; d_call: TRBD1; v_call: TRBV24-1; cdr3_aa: CATRDRGYGYTF; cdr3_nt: TGTGCCACCAGGGACAGGGGCTATGGCTACACCTTC
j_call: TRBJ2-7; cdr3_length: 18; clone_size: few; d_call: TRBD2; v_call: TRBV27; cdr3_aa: CASSQKGGGAESTYEQYF; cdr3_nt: TGTGCCAGCAGCCAGAAGGGCGGGGGGGCCGAATCGACCTACGAGCAGTACTTC
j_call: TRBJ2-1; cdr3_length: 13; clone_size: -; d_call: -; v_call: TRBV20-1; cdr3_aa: CSARDLALNEQFF; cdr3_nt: TGCAGTGCTAGAGATTTGGCGCTGAATGAGCAGTTCTTC
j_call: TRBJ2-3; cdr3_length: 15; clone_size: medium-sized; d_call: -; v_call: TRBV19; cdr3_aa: CASTRLASSTDTQYF; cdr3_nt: TGTGCCAGTACCCGACTTGCGTCTAGCACAGATACGCAGTATTTT
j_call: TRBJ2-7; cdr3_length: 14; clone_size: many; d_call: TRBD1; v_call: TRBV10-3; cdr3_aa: CAITRDRESYEQYF; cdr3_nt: TGTGCCATCACCCGGGACAGGGAATCCTACGAGCAGTACTTC
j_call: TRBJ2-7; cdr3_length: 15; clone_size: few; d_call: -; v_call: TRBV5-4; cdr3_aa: CASSLGTFSAYEQYF; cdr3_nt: TGTGCCAGCAGCCTAGGGACTTTTTCCGCGTACGAGCAGTACTTC
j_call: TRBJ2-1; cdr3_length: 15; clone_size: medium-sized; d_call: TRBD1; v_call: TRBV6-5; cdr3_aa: CASRQGRSSYNEQFF; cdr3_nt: TGTGCCAGCAGACAGGGGCGTAGCTCCTACAATGAGCAGTTCTTC
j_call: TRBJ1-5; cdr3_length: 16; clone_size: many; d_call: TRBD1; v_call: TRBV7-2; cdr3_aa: CASSLAPQGLSQPQHF; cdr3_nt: TGTGCCAGCAGTTTAGCTCCACAGGGGTTAAGTCAGCCCCAGCATTTT
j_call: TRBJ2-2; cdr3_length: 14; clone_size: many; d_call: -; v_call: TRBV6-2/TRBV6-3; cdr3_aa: CASSYAGGPGELFF; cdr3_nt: TGTGCCAGCAGTTACGCCGGGGGTCCCGGGGAGCTGTTTTTT
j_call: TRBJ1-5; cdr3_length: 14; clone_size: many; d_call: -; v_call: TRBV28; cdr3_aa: CASSPAGYNQPQHF; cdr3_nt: TGTGCCAGCAGTCCTGCCGGCTACAATCAGCCCCAGCATTTT
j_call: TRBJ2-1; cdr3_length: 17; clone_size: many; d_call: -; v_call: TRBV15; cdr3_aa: CATSRDRDAVRRDEQFF; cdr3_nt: TGTGCCACCAGCAGGGACCGGGACGCAGTTCGAAGGGATGAGCAGTTCTTC
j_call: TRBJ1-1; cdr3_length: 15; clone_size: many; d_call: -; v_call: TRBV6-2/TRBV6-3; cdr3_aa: CASISLRVSAEEAFF; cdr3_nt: TGTGCCAGCATCTCTCTAAGAGTCTCGGCCGAGGAAGCTTTCTTT
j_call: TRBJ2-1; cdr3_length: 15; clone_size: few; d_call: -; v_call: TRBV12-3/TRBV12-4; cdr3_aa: CASSYDISPYNEQFF; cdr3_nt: TGTGCCAGCAGTTATGACATCAGCCCCTACAATGAGCAGTTCTTC
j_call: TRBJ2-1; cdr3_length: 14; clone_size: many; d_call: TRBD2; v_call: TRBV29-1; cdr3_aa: CSVRDSGGNNEQFF; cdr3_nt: TGCAGCGTCCGGGACTCCGGGGGGAACAATGAGCAGTTCTTC
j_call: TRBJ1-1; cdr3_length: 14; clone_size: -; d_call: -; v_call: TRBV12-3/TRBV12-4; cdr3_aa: CASKRGVLNTEAFF; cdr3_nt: TGTGCCAGCAAGCGCGGGGTATTGAACACTGAAGCTTTCTTT
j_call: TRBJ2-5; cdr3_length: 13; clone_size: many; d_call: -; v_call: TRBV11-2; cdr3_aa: CASSPQAGETQYF; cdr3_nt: TGTGCCAGCAGCCCTCAAGCGGGAGAGACCCAGTACTTC
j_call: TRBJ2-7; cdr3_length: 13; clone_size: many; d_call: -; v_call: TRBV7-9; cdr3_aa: CASRVVGDDEQYF; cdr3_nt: TGTGCCAGCAGAGTCGTTGGGGACGACGAGCAGTACTTC
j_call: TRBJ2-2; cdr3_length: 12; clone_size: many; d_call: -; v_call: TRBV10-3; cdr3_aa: CAIRRYAGELFF; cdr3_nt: TGTGCCATCAGGAGGTACGCCGGGGAGCTGTTTTTT
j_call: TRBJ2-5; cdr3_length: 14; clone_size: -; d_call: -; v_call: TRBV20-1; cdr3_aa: CSAREALGQETQYF; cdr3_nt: TGCAGTGCTAGAGAGGCATTGGGGCAAGAGACCCAGTACTTC
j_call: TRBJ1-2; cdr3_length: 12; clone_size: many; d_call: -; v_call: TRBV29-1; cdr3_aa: CSVGQGRSGYTF; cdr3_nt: TGCAGCGTTGGTCAGGGGCGGAGTGGCTACACCTTC
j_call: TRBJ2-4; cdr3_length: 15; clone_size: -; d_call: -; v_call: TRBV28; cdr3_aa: CARIKGKEMRNIQYF; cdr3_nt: TGTGCCAGGATTAAGGGGAAGGAAATGAGAAACATTCAGTACTTC
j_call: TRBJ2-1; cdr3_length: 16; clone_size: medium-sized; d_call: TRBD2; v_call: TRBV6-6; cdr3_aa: CASSYSSLAGGNEQFF; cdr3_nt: TGTGCCAGCAGTTACTCGAGCCTAGCGGGAGGTAATGAGCAGTTCTTC
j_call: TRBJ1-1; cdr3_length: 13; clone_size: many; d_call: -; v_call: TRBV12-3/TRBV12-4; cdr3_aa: CASSQGRVTEAFF; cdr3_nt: TGTGCCAGCAGTCAGGGGCGGGTCACTGAAGCTTTCTTT
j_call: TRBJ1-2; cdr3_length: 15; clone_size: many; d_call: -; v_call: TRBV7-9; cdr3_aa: CASSPRQGPPYGYTF; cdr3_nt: TGTGCCAGCAGTCCCAGGCAGGGACCACCCTATGGCTACACCTTC
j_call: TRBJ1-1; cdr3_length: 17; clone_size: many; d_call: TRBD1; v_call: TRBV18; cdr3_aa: CASSTGRQGVVGTEAFF; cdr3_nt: TGTGCCAGCTCCACCGGTCGGCAGGGGGTAGTTGGCACTGAAGCTTTCTTT
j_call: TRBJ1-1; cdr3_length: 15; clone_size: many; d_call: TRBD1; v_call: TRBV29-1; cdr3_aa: CSVVDRTGVATEAFF; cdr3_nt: TGCAGCGTTGTCGATCGCACAGGGGTAGCCACTGAAGCTTTCTTT
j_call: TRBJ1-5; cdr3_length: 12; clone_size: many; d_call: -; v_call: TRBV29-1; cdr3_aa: CSAMTPNQPQHF; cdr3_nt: TGCAGCGCCATGACCCCCAATCAGCCCCAGCATTTT
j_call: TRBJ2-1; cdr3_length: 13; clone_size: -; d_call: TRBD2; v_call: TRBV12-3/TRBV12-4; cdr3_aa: CASSLLAGNEQFF; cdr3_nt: TGTGCCAGCAGCCTTCTAGCGGGAAATGAGCAGTTCTTC
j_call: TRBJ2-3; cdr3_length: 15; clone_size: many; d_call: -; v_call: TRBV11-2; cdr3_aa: CASSSTGTHTDTQYF; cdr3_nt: TGTGCCAGCAGCTCCACCGGGACTCACACAGATACGCAGTATTTT
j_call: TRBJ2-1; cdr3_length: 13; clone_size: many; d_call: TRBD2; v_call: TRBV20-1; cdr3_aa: CSAGTSGRLEQFF; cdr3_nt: TGCAGTGCTGGGACTAGCGGGAGACTGGAGCAGTTCTTC
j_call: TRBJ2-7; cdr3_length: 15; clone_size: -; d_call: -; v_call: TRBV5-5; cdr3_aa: CASSSGTTFSYEQYF; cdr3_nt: TGTGCCAGCAGTTCCGGGACAACGTTCTCCTACGAGCAGTACTTC
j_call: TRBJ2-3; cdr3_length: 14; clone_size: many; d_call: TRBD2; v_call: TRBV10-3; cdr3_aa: CASRSGVSTDTQYF; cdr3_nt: TGTGCCAGCAGAAGCGGGGTGAGCACAGATACGCAGTATTTT
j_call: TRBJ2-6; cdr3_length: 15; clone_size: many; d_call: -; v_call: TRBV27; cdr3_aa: CASSFTHSGANVLTF; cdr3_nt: TGTGCCAGCAGTTTTACCCACAGTGGGGCCAACGTCCTGACTTTC
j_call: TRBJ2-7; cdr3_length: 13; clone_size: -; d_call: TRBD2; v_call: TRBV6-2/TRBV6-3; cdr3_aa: CATGLAGGYEQYF; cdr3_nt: TGTGCCACGGGGTTAGCGGGAGGGTACGAGCAGTACTTC
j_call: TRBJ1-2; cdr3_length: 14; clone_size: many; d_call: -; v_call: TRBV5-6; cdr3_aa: CASSRDGTIYGYTF; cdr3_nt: TGTGCCAGCAGCAGGGACGGTACCATCTATGGCTACACCTTC
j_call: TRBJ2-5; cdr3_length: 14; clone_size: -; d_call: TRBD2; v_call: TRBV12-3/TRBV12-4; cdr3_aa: CASRSGEGLGTQYF; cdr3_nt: TGTGCCAGCAGGTCGGGGGAGGGCCTGGGGACCCAGTACTTC
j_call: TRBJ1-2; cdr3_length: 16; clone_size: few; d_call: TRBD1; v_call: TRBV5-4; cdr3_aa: CASSSTPDRNPYGYTF; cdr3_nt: TGTGCCAGCAGCTCCACTCCGGACAGGAATCCATATGGCTACACCTTC
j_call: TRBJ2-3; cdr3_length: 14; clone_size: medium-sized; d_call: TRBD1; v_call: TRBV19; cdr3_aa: CASSGQGIPDTQYF; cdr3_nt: TGTGCCAGTAGCGGACAGGGAATTCCAGATACGCAGTATTTT
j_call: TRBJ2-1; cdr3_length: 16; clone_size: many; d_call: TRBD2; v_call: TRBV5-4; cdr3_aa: CASSLGEAGGRNEQFF; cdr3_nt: TGTGCCAGCAGCTTGGGGGAGGCGGGGGGGCGGAATGAGCAGTTCTTC
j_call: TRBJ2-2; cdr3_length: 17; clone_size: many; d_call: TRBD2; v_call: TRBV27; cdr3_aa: CASSVPGGSEGTGELFF; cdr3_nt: TGTGCCAGCAGCGTCCCAGGCGGGAGCGAGGGTACCGGGGAGCTGTTTTTT
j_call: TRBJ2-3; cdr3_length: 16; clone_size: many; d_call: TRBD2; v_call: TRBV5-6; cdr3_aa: CASSPRAGVSGDTQYF; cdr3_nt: TGTGCCAGCAGCCCCCGGGCGGGAGTATCGGGAGATACGCAGTATTTT
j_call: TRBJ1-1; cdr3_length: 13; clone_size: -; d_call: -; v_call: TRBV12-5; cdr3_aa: CASGLVAGTEAFF; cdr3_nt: TGTGCTAGTGGTTTGGTGGCCGGCACTGAAGCTTTCTTT
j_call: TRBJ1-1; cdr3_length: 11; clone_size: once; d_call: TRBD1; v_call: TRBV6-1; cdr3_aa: CASSEGQGAFF; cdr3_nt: TGTGCCAGCAGTGAAGGACAGGGGGCTTTCTTT
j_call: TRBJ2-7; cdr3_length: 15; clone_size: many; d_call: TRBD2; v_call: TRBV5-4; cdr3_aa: CASSLGTGLTYEQYF; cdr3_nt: TGTGCCAGCAGCTTGGGTACGGGACTAACCTACGAGCAGTACTTC